These T cell receptor beta chains were read from a single sample in a study of blood T cells in healthy people across ages. Via MiXCR, TCRdb re-called the 5' RACE reads, giving one row per CDR3 protein. The sample has more than 1 million distinct CDR3 sequences, under 45% seen once. The sequencing input was blood. These receptors came from a woman aged 55-69 years in good health. Each CDR3 is given with its conserved first and last residue. D genes are given only for firm matches. Not all rows give a size; the values are once, few, many and, for expanded clones, a class.

TRBJ1-2 TRBV6-5 once TRBD1 CASSYFNRGQQFGYTF TGTGCCAGCAGTTACTTTAACAGGGGGCAGCAGTTTGGCTACACCTTC
TRBJ2-4 TRBV5-1 NA NA CASRSEGWIQYF TGCGCCAGCAGAAGCGAGGGATGGATTCAGTACTTC
TRBJ1-6 TRBV27 few NA CASRFGGGGSPLHF TGTGCCAGCAGGTTCGGGGGCGGCGGTTCACCCCTCCACTTT
TRBJ2-2 TRBV4-3 NA NA CASSQVFVFSRTERNTGELFF TGCGCCAGCAGCCAAGTTTTTGTCTTCTCCCGGACAGAGAGGAACACCGGGGAGCTGTTTTTT
TRBJ2-5 TRBV9 few TRBD1 CASSEGTGGETQYF TGTGCCAGCAGCGAAGGAACAGGGGGAGAGACCCAGTACTTC
TRBJ2-1 TRBV24-1 NA TRBD2 CATREGPVNEQFF TGTGCCACCCGGGAGGGCCCGGTTAATGAGCAGTTCTTC
TRBJ1-2 TRBV27 NA NA CASTGTAGRINYGYTF TGTGCCAGCACGGGGACCGCGGGGCGCATTAACTATGGCTACACCTTC
TRBJ2-7 TRBV14 NA TRBD2 CASSPLGGRVREEQYF TGTGCCAGCAGCCCGTTGGGCGGGAGGGTTAGAGAGGAGCAGTACTTC
TRBJ1-2 TRBV5-6 once TRBD1 CASSPGQGGDYGYTF TGTGCCAGCAGCCCGGGACAGGGTGGTGACTATGGCTACACCTTC
TRBJ2-5 TRBV10-3 few NA CAIRPEGGQETQYF TGTGCCATTCGCCCGGAGGGGGGCCAAGAGACCCAGTACTTC
TRBJ2-1 TRBV20-1 NA TRBD2 CSALKRESSYNEQFF TGCAGTGCCCTCAAGCGGGAGAGCTCCTACAATGAGCAGTTCTTC
TRBJ1-5 TRBV6-5 NA TRBD1 CASSYPGQGQILGNQPQHF TGTGCCAGCAGTTATCCTGGACAGGGGCAAATCCTGGGCAATCAGCCCCAGCATTTT
TRBJ2-4 TRBV11-2 NA NA CASSLGAANIQYF TGTGCCAGCAGCTTGGGGGCCGCAAACATTCAGTACTTC